This TCR beta chain was retrieved from a study of blood T cell repertoires in COVID-19. Study at large: Acute-phase and convalescent COVID-19 samples originated in the United States, Italy and Spain. The analysed material was cDNA or gDNA that came from T cells, B-cell-depleted T cells, or PBMCs.

Authors' data handling: Amplified reference gene primers provided the basis for estimating nucleated cell counts. Sequencing was performed with immunoSEQ multiplex PCR; in TCRdb, only in-frame clones are kept and a portion is missing. V and J calls and clone size follow that table, whereas D and trimming were derived from the DNA. In the table there are around 280,000 clones, roughly 90% of which are singletons. Recruited during active infection, patients (from Seattle) were subsequently followed longitudinally. The V end lost 3 bases, the J end lost 1 base, and 6 bases lay between the germline ends. CDR3 length equals 13 residues. The germline V gene encodes CDR1 SGHDN and CDR2 FVKESK.

The TCR was taken from a woman aged 25 to 39 with COVID-19, enrolled during active disease. This chain joins TRBV14 and TRBJ1-1, with no clear D. Sequenced input: peripheral blood. The DNA for the CDR3 is TGTGCCAGCAGCCAGGCAAGGAACACTGAAGCTTTCTTT. It yields the protein CASSQARNTEAFF.